This TCR beta chain comes out of a study of T cell repertoires in cytomegalovirus infection. MiXCR, applied by TCRdb to the reads, yields one record per CDR3 protein. The table records hundreds of thousands of distinct CDR3 sequences, 15% to 20% of them present only once. V lost 5 bases and J lost 6; bases outside the gene matches: 4. Looked up from germline, CDR1 is SEHNR and CDR2 is FQNEAQ (reference sequence). This CDR3 comprises 15 residues. Sequences were obtained from PBMCs. The chain is built from TRBV7-9 and TRBJ1-4; 12 bases are shared with TRBD1. This TCR derives from a human donor in good health (CMV status not recorded). Some clones in this sample may be carry-over from other donors' samples. The CDR3 nucleotides are TGTGCCAGCAGCCCCGGGACAGGGGGCGATGAAAAACTGTTTTTT. Encoded protein: CASSPGTGGDEKLFF.